The TCR beta chain described here comes from a study of T-cell memory formation after mild COVID-19. Findings of the study overall: Cross-reactive memory appears to have joined, as suggested by some responding clones showing up in pre-infection memory. Clones that contracted from day 15 to 85 had balanced CD4/CD8; later expanders were CD4+ biased. For contracting clones, CD4+ ones sat mainly in CM and EM, CD8+ in EMRA.

In the case of this clonotype: Its cognate antigen is unknown.

Germline values: CDR1 MNHNY, CDR2 SVGAGI (reference sequence). V lost 4 bases and J lost 5, with 14 bases in between. CDR3 length: 14 amino acids. Barcoded TCR alpha and TCR beta cDNA libraries with UMIs came from 5'RACE using constant-segment primers. TCRdb analysed the 5' RACE reads with MiXCR anew, one entry per CDR3 protein. Altogether 380,000 or so distinct CDR3 sequences are present, under 15% being singletons, with the ten largest covering less than 25%. The material sequenced was PBMCs or a T cell subset sorted from them (not recorded which). The V call is TRBV6-6, the J call TRBJ2-5; D might be TRBD1 (5 bases). The sequence was obtained from a young man who had mild COVID-19 (a few samples of this study predate the infection). Cell type and time point are not known. Written as DNA, the CDR3 is TGTGCCAGCAGTTTTTCAGGGAATTTTGAGACCCAGTACTTC. It yields the protein CASSFSGNFETQYF.